Only a few counts were recorded for the clone carrying this T cell receptor beta chain. The antigen remains unidentified. The data were obtained in a study of CD8+ T cells in alopecia areata. Study-wide results and caveats: A great number of expanded lesional clones endured in scalp and blood during tofacitinib. Besides other cells, scalp samples also yield sequences of resident alphabeta T cells from normal skin.

Extracted RNA was reverse transcribed into cDNA, the sequencing template. Sequenced by immunoSEQ multiplex PCR; TCRdb stores in-frame clones only, minus some. The sample includes over 250,000 clones, around 64% of them seen just once. Germline lookup yields CDR1 LNHDA and CDR2 SQIVND (reference sequence). Trimming removed 9 bases at V and 1 base at J, with 19 bases between. This CDR3 is built from 16 residues. Stated treatment: oral pan-JAK inhibitor, 5-10 mg twice daily. Patients with alopecia areata provided lesional scalp punch biopsies as well as peripheral blood. PBMCs provided sorted CD4+ and CD8+ T cells.

The specimen comprised CD4+ T cells sorted from blood, sampled at approximately week 52, from a patient treated with tofacitinib. The sequence was obtained from a human donor with alopecia areata. The chain links TRBV19 to TRBJ1-5; no reliable D call. CDR3 loop: CASGRSPFLSNQPQHF. The CDR3 DNA reads as TGTGCCAGCGGACGGAGTCCCTTTTTGAGCAATCAGCCCCAGCATTTT.